This TCR beta chain was sequenced for a study of cytomegalovirus exposure and HLA in healthy donors (dated by TCRdb to 2015 to 2018). Turning to the overall study: In an earlier analysis of some 610 of the donors, 276 Gb of sequence data and 100 million or so unique TCR beta sequences from about 190 million T cells were reported. In addition to the first cohort of approximately 670 subjects, a separate validation cohort of 120 different subjects was used. The aim of the study was to test whether cataloging public T cell receptors could identify signatures of past pathogen exposure. The genetic ancestry cluster associated with self-reported Caucasian donors included about 84% of the roughly 410 genotyped donors. Among roughly 370 genotyped donors of the cohort, an average of approximately 250,000 unique TCR beta nucleotide sequences were sequenced per donor, roughly 20% of them non-productive. The study combined high-throughput TCR immunosequencing, statistical association of individual TCRs with disease status, and machine learning to predict cytomegalovirus infection status. All discovery cohort repertoires had been generated on a single sequencing platform. A later genetic analysis took genome-wide SNP genotypes for about three fifths of the roughly 670 donors and used that subset as a discovery cohort. In the later analysis, no new phenotypic data were used to find candidate immune exposures; instead, reliance was placed on TCR beta sequences and their occurrence across donors. A later analysis re-examined previously published TCR beta repertoires from about 670 donors and added high-resolution HLA genotyping to investigate patterns of TCR occurrence. Five DR-DQ haplotypes were treated as single units for association and clustering because of strong linkage in the cohort. The study used immunosequencing to profile the T cell repertoires of approximately 650 subjects and linked those repertoires to cytomegalovirus serostatus. An early release covering roughly 600 HLA-typed donors comprised about 300 gigabases of sequencing data and tens of millions of unique TCR sequences. To decide whether each TCR beta V gene segment behaved as functional or pseudogenic, an earlier analysis of 587 of the donors relied on high-throughput TCR beta sequencing. The number of donors typed differed by locus, with about 629-630 for A, B, C, DRB1 and DQB1, around 500 for DQA1, under 610 for DPA1, and roughly 450 for DPB1. HLA typing included class I and class II loci at four-digit resolution. Donor age, sex, ethnicity and CMV serostatus were collected together with the repertoire data.

The CDR3 sequence holds 17 residues, the cysteine and phenylalanine included. Solely the CDR3 DNA is kept, with 51 bases framed from the first base. The germline V and J ends show losses of 5 bases and 6 bases respectively, and no gene match explains 14 bases of the junction. Sequences LNHDA (CDR1) and SQIVND (CDR2) are obtained from the germline V gene (reference sequence). Library preparation was by the immunoSEQ multiplex PCR assay. The multiplex PCR relied on a mix of 60 forward primers for TCR Vbeta segments and 13 reverse primers for TCR Jbeta segments. The CDR3 region of rearranged TCR beta genes was amplified from genomic DNA with a multiplex PCR assay. Amplified TCR beta libraries were sequenced as 87-base-pair reads on the Illumina HiSeq System. As for the original processing: In a later analysis, some 80 million unique TCR beta chains were counted across the approximately 640 repertoires, and roughly 10 million of these chains were shared by at least two donors. Raw reads were error-corrected and collapsed into unique sequences by a nearest-neighbor algorithm in which closely related sequences were merged to remove PCR and sequencing errors. CDR3 sequences were aligned to IMGT reference sequences to assign V, D and J gene segments. For a sequence to be retained, a match of at least six nucleotides was required to both a V gene segment and a J gene segment. A rearrangement counted as productive if the CDR3 had no stop codons and remained in frame with V and J, and every other rearrangement counted as non-productive. CDR3 was defined according to IMGT convention as the region running from the second conserved V-encoded cysteine to the conserved J-encoded phenylalanine. In an earlier analysis of around 570 of the donors, sequences lacking an unambiguous match to a single V gene segment were excluded. In an earlier analysis of approximately 610 of the donors, V segments were called functional above 56.7% productive rearrangements and were called segregating when the between-donor standard deviation exceeded 5%. A statistical classification framework was developed to diagnose cytomegalovirus status using the catalog of TCR beta chain sequences. In a later analysis, V and J genes were assigned by comparing TCR nucleotide sequences against IMGT/GENE-DB human TR gene sequences. Using the TCRdist pipeline, a later analysis assigned CDR3 sequences along with most-parsimonious VDJ recombination scenarios. A later analysis defined each TCR beta chain by its CDR3 amino acid sequence plus V-gene family, and excluded reads lacking a unique V-gene family. A later analysis removed 600 or so highly shared, low-generation-probability nucleotide sequences to deal with suspected cross-contamination and a sequencing artifact. For each public chain, a later analysis derived a clonal expansion index from normalized ranks of inferred template counts within each repertoire. A later analysis computed generation probabilities with a VDJ recombination model fitted to out-of-frame rearrangements, and checked the results against IGoR. In a later analysis, hypergeometric tests were used to score TCR-TCR, TCR-HLA and TCR-CMV co-occurrence, with a repertoire-size bias correction applied to TCR pairs. In a later analysis, false discovery rates were estimated by permuting HLA or CMV assignments 20 times. In a later analysis, co-occurring TCRs were grouped using DBSCAN, and TCRdist sequence similarity was added for clustering within HLA-allele-positive subsets. For co-occurrence clustering, repertoires with fewer than 30,000 or more than 120,000 public chains were excluded, along with several repertoires with anomalous nucleotide sharing. This is the immuneACCESS table as TCRdb keeps it, with only in-frame sequences that have V and J called. A part of the clones is gone; compared with another copy, unresolved V genes explain less than half, and the rest is unexplained. For V, J and clone size, that table is used; D and trimming come from the DNA. The sample records 160,000 or so clones, 79% of which are singletons. The top ten constitute 2.1% of the sample.

Overall results and qualifications from the work: In a later analysis, HLA-associated TCR beta chains showed more clonal expansion and lower generation probabilities than non-associated chains that were equally common. The 87-base-pair reads could not distinguish some IMGT-functional V segments, including TRBV6-2 and TRBV6-3, so those segments were excluded. Linkage disequilibrium might explain the correlated functional status among segregating V segments, but an unknown experimental factor could not be ruled out. In a later analysis, the rate of TCR association differed among HLA loci, with DRB1 alleles having the most associated TCRs and HLA-C alleles having the fewest. Most TCR sequences were observed very rarely across donors, whereas some public TCRs were present in many individuals. A further reported finding was that TCR beta sequences accurately predicted the HLA-A and HLA-B alleles for most subjects in the first cohort. Several of the top co-occurrence clusters appeared to be linked to parvovirus B19, influenza, CMV and Epstein-Barr virus, according to a later analysis. Presence/absence analyses assumed roughly uniform sequencing depth across donors, an assumption that may not hold. A few of the identified cytomegalovirus-associated TCR beta chains were confirmed in vitro to be specific for cytomegalovirus antigens. In both the original and validation cohorts, the classifier was reported to diagnose cytomegalovirus status with high specificity and sensitivity. For the cohort, immune exposure information was limited to CMV serostatus. HLA typing was unavailable for some donors at each locus, so association tests used only the typed subset. In the study, some 160 TCR beta chains were listed as associated with cytomegalovirus. When HLA alleles, especially DR and DQ, strongly co-occurred, attributing TCR associations to individual alleles was difficult. An earlier analysis of approximately 500 of the donors showed that most TCR beta V segments appeared in productive rearrangements either about 87% or about 30% of the time, which broadly matched IMGT annotations. A later genetic analysis associated a missense DCLRE1C variant with V-gene and J-gene trimming of TCR beta chains, and an independent cohort replicated the association. The cohort was sequenced for TCR beta chains only, and without alpha or paired-chain data the features that could be detected were limited. About 17 rarely observed V segments, including chromosome 9 orphons, were excluded from the earlier analysis of approximately 500 of the donors because counts were too low. In a later genetic analysis, fewer N-insertions in productive TCRs were reported among donors in an Asian-associated ancestry cluster than the approximately 710-donor mean. Most CMV-associated TCR beta chains appeared to be HLA-restricted in a later analysis, and the HLA associations seemed to be driven largely by CMV exposure. At a false discovery rate of 0.05, a later analysis linked roughly 17,000 TCR beta sequences to specific HLA alleles. A cluster of highly shared sequence variants was judged likely to represent a technical artifact of the sequencing pipeline. According to the authors, the approach could potentially be generalized to other disease states and immunological phenotypes.

The cohort was made up of approximately 670 healthy bone marrow donors. All cohort members were sampled while nominally healthy, although unrecorded immune exposures were likely present. The donor tested CMV seronegative, placing the donor among the roughly 400 seronegative members of the cohort. Every donor gave a peripheral blood sample, and the peripheral blood mononuclear cells from that sample were used for TCR beta sequencing. Genomic DNA was extracted from the blood cell samples with the Qiagen DNeasy Blood Extraction Kit. About this clone: The clone's antigen remains unknown. Per-base qualities were not stored, and no clone one base away is much larger.

Sequenced input: PBMCs. The receptor comes from a man in his forties in good health and CMV-seronegative. This sequence uses TRBV19 and TRBJ2-1, and TRBD1 aligns with 9 junction nucleotides. The sequenced DNA: TGTGCCAGTAGTTCTTTCGGGACAGGGCGGCGGACCAATGAGCAGTTCTTC. It specifies CASSSFGTGRRTNEQFF.